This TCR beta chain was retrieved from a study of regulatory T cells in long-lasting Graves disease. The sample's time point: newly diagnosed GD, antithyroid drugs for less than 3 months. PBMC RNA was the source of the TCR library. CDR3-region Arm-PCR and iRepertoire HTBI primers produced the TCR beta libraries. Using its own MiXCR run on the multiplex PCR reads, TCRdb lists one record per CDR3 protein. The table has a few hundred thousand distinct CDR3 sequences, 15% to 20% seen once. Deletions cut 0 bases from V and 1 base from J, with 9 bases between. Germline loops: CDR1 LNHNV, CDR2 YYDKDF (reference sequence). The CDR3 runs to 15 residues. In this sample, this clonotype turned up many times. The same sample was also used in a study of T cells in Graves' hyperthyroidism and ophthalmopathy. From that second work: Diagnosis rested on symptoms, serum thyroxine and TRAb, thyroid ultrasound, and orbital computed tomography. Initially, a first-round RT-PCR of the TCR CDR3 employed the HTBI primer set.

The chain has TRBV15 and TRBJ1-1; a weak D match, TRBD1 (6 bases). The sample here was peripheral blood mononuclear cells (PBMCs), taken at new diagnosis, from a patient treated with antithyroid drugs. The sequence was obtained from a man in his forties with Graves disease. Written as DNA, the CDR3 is TGTGCCACCAGCAGAGAGTGGGGGGCGAACACTGAAGCTTTCTTT. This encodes CATSREWGANTEAFF. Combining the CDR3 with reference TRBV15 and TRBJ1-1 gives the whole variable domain DAMVIQNPRYQVTQFGKPVTLSCSQTLNHNVMYWYQQKSSQAPKLLFHYYDKDFNNEADTPDNFQSRRPNTSFCFLDIRSPGLGDTAMYLCATSREWGANTEAFFGQGTRLTVV.